This T cell receptor beta chain was captured in a study of response to subunit inactivated influenza vaccine. Points from the study as a whole: The authors proposed limited new T cell recruitment per seasonal influenza vaccination.

TCRdb reprocessed the RT-PCR reads with MiXCR, giving one entry per CDR3 protein. Of about 650,000 distinct CDR3 sequences listed, approximately 14% were seen once; the top ten hold 7.5% to 8%. Regarding this clonotype: No antigen is known for it.

Trimming pared 3 bases from V and 2 bases from J, leaving 13 bases between. The CDR3 contains 15 residues. Per the germline V gene, CDR1 is SGHTA and CDR2 is FQGNSA. Source: PBMCs from blood, taken 14 to 15 days before vaccination. The chain is built from TRBV7-2 and TRBJ1-2; TRBD1 might be the D (5 bases). This TCR came from a man aged 50 to 60 who received an inactivated influenza vaccine. The CDR3 reads CASSFGGLANYGYTF. The CDR3 DNA follows: TGTGCCAGCAGCTTCGGGGGATTGGCCAACTATGGCTACACCTTC.